The rows below give T cell receptor beta chains drawn from one sample of a study of T-cell reconstitution after alpha-beta-depleted transplantation in children. TCRdb re-analysed the PCR reads in MiXCR, keeping a single row per CDR3 protein. The data show about a million distinct CDR3 sequences, 25% to 30% seen once. The sequences come from PBMCs, mostly from graft donor cells, collected 360 days after TCRalphabeta/CD19-depleted stem cell transplant. The receptor set was obtained from a boy under two years old who had a stem cell transplant for SCID, so the T cells may come from the graft donor. Both conserved end residues are part of each CDR3. A D gene is named only where the DNA matches it firmly. Size tells how often a clone was seen (once, few, many) or the class of an expanded clone, and some rows leave it out.

size: .
V: TRBV2
D: TRBD2
J: TRBJ2-1
CDR3: CASSGLTSAGGNEQFF
DNA: TGTGCCAGCAGTGGCCTCACTAGCGCCGGTGGGAATGAGCAGTTCTTC

size: few
V: TRBV5-1
D: TRBD2
J: TRBJ2-1
CDR3: CASYRTSGGNNEQFF
DNA: TGCGCCAGCTACCGGACTAGCGGGGGAAACAATGAGCAGTTCTTC

size: .
V: TRBV19
D: .
J: TRBJ1-6
CDR3: CASSIHIISPLHF
DNA: TGTGCCAGTAGTATCCACATAATTTCACCCCTCCACTTT

size: .
V: TRBV6-1
D: .
J: TRBJ2-1
CDR3: CASRGEFGKNEQFF
DNA: TGTGCCAGCAGGGGGGAATTTGGGAAAAATGAGCAGTTCTTC

size: .
V: TRBV18
D: TRBD1
J: TRBJ2-7
CDR3: CASGQGISYEQYF
DNA: TGTGCCAGCGGACAGGGGATCTCCTACGAGCAGTACTTC

size: .
V: TRBV5-1
D: .
J: TRBJ2-5
CDR3: CASQTLTQETQYF
DNA: TGCGCCAGCCAAACACTGACTCAAGAGACCCAGTACTTC

size: few
V: TRBV12-3/TRBV12-4
D: .
J: TRBJ2-1
CDR3: CAISGSRQHNEQFF
DNA: TGTGCCATCTCGGGGTCTAGGCAACACAATGAGCAGTTCTTC

size: .
V: TRBV3-1
D: .
J: TRBJ1-2
CDR3: CASSQLTGYYGYTF
DNA: TGTGCCAGCAGCCAGCTGACAGGCTACTATGGCTACACCTTC

size: .
V: TRBV12-3/TRBV12-4
D: .
J: TRBJ2-5
CDR3: CASSFQGLNRQETQYF
DNA: TGTGCCAGCAGTTTTCAGGGGCTAAATCGCCAAGAGACCCAGTACTTC

size: many
V: TRBV9
D: .
J: TRBJ2-5
CDR3: CASRGRETQYF
DNA: TGTGCCAGCAGGGGGAGAGAGACCCAGTACTTC

size: .
V: TRBV24-1
D: TRBD1
J: TRBJ2-7
CDR3: CATSEGTASVYEQYF
DNA: TGTGCCACCAGTGAGGGGACAGCATCTGTTTACGAGCAGTACTTC

size: few
V: TRBV2
D: TRBD1
J: TRBJ2-5
CDR3: CASRGTGGMETQYF
DNA: TGTGCCAGCAGGGGAACAGGGGGAATGGAGACCCAGTACTTC

size: .
V: TRBV29-1
D: .
J: TRBJ1-2
CDR3: CSVELIGAYGYTF
DNA: TGCAGCGTTGAATTGATCGGGGCGTATGGCTACACCTTC

size: few
V: TRBV3-1
D: .
J: TRBJ2-5
CDR3: CASSHQTETQYF
DNA: TGTGCCAGCAGCCACCAGACGGAGACCCAGTACTTC

size: .
V: TRBV11-2
D: .
J: TRBJ2-1
CDR3: CASSSWDQGGGNEQFF
DNA: TGTGCCAGCAGCTCGTGGGACCAAGGGGGGGGCAATGAGCAGTTCTTC

size: few
V: TRBV20-1
D: .
J: TRBJ1-2
CDR3: CSGDRLGYTF
DNA: TGCAGTGGCGATCGGCTTGGCTACACCTTC

size: .
V: TRBV24-1
D: .
J: TRBJ1-3
CDR3: CATSEGPGPGNTIYF
DNA: TGTGCCACCAGTGAGGGCCCGGGTCCGGGAAACACCATATATTTT

size: .
V: TRBV12-3/TRBV12-4
D: .
J: TRBJ2-1
CDR3: CASSFITLFYNEQFF
DNA: TGTGCCAGCAGTTTTATCACGCTATTCTACAATGAGCAGTTCTTC

size: .
V: TRBV5-1
D: .
J: TRBJ2-3
CDR3: CASSPLRGAVTDTQYF
DNA: TGCGCCAGCAGCCCTCTCCGGGGGGCGGTCACAGATACGCAGTATTTT

size: .
V: TRBV20-1
D: .
J: TRBJ1-1
CDR3: CSAREGRNTEAFF
DNA: TGCAGTGCTAGAGAGGGGAGGAACACTGAAGCTTTCTTT

size: .
V: TRBV20-1
D: .
J: TRBJ1-2
CDR3: CSARDNSYGYTF
DNA: TGCAGTGCTAGGGACAACTCCTATGGCTACACCTTC

size: few
V: TRBV12-3/TRBV12-4
D: .
J: TRBJ2-3
CDR3: CASSYTGRGTDTQYF
DNA: TGTGCCAGCAGTTACACGGGCAGGGGCACAGATACGCAGTATTTT

size: .
V: TRBV3-1
D: TRBD2
J: TRBJ2-3
CDR3: CASSQVGGTYTDTQYF
DNA: TGTGCCAGCAGCCAAGTCGGGGGGACCTACACAGATACGCAGTATTTT

size: .
V: TRBV5-1
D: TRBD2
J: TRBJ2-3
CDR3: CASSGRVGTDTQYF
DNA: TGCGCCAGCAGTGGGAGGGTCGGCACAGATACGCAGTATTTT

size: few
V: TRBV25-1
D: TRBD1
J: TRBJ2-3
CDR3: CASSEWDRSTDTQYF
DNA: TGTGCCAGCAGTGAATGGGACAGAAGCACAGATACGCAGTATTTT

size: few
V: TRBV5-1
D: TRBD2
J: TRBJ2-3
CDR3: CASRKERGESTDTQYF
DNA: TGCGCCAGCAGAAAGGAGCGGGGGGAAAGCACAGATACGCAGTATTTT

size: few
V: TRBV5-1
D: TRBD1
J: TRBJ1-1
CDR3: CASSPTGTNTEAFF
DNA: TGCGCCAGCAGCCCGACAGGGACGAACACTGAAGCTTTCTTT

size: .
V: TRBV11-3
D: .
J: TRBJ2-1
CDR3: CASSTDSTRRYNEQFF
DNA: TGTGCCAGCAGCACCGACAGCACTAGAAGATACAATGAGCAGTTCTTC

size: few
V: TRBV5-4
D: .
J: TRBJ2-7
CDR3: CASSSGTFSYEQYF
DNA: TGTGCCAGCAGCTCCGGGACGTTCTCCTACGAGCAGTACTTC

size: few
V: TRBV18
D: .
J: TRBJ2-2
CDR3: CASSHLLAGNTGELFF
DNA: TGTGCCAGCTCTCATCTTCTGGCAGGGAACACCGGGGAGCTGTTTTTT

size: .
V: TRBV7-2
D: .
J: TRBJ2-7
CDR3: CASSLARGGLYEQYF
DNA: TGTGCCAGCAGCTTAGCACGCGGGGGCCTGTACGAGCAGTACTTC

size: .
V: TRBV18
D: .
J: TRBJ1-1
CDR3: CASSAQEATEAFF
DNA: TGTGCCAGCTCGGCACAGGAGGCCACTGAAGCTTTCTTT

size: .
V: TRBV7-9
D: .
J: TRBJ2-1
CDR3: CASSYPTARDEQFF
DNA: TGTGCCAGCAGCTACCCGACAGCTCGAGATGAGCAGTTCTTC

size: .
V: TRBV29-1
D: .
J: TRBJ2-1
CDR3: CSSRLAKNNEQFF
DNA: TGCAGTTCCCGACTGGCGAAGAACAATGAGCAGTTCTTC

size: .
V: TRBV20-1
D: .
J: TRBJ2-3
CDR3: CSASSIGDTQYF
DNA: TGCAGTGCTAGTTCTATAGGGGATACGCAGTATTTT

size: .
V: TRBV4-2
D: .
J: TRBJ1-2
CDR3: CASSQAQGYGYTF
DNA: TGTGCCAGCAGCCAAGCCCAGGGCTATGGCTACACCTTC

size: few
V: TRBV7-9
D: .
J: TRBJ2-1
CDR3: CASSLGPSGYSYNEQFF
DNA: TGTGCCAGCAGCTTAGGTCCCAGCGGCTATTCCTACAATGAGCAGTTCTTC

size: few
V: TRBV7-9
D: .
J: TRBJ2-5
CDR3: CASSGWRQETQYF
DNA: TGTGCCAGCAGCGGGTGGAGGCAAGAGACCCAGTACTTC

size: .
V: TRBV5-1
D: .
J: TRBJ2-5
CDR3: CASSYLPGETQYF
DNA: TGCGCCAGCAGCTACCTCCCGGGGGAGACCCAGTACTTC

size: .
V: TRBV20-1
D: .
J: TRBJ1-1
CDR3: CRAQGRTTAEAFF
DNA: TGCAGGGCCCAGGGCAGGACCACAGCTGAAGCTTTCTTT

size: .
V: TRBV28
D: .
J: TRBJ1-1
CDR3: CASSLMFGTPEAFF
DNA: TGTGCCAGCAGTTTAATGTTCGGGACCCCTGAAGCTTTCTTT

size: .
V: TRBV12-3/TRBV12-4
D: .
J: TRBJ1-5
CDR3: CATSNTDRPQHF
DNA: TGTGCCACCTCAAATACGGATCGGCCCCAGCATTTT

size: .
V: TRBV20-1
D: TRBD2
J: TRBJ2-2
CDR3: CSARGPLGLAANTGELFF
DNA: TGCAGTGCTAGAGGCCCCTTGGGACTAGCGGCGAACACCGGGGAGCTGTTTTTT

size: .
V: TRBV12-3/TRBV12-4
D: TRBD1
J: TRBJ2-7
CDR3: CASSSDRGSRSEQYF
DNA: TGTGCCAGCAGTTCCGACAGGGGGTCCCGCAGCGAGCAGTACTTC